The 7 T cell receptor beta chains below come from one sample, sequenced in a study of T cell responses to AZD1222 COVID-19 vaccine. The method was immunoSEQ multiplex PCR; TCRdb's version includes in-frame clones alone and lacks a portion of them. The profile covers 100,000 to 150,000 clones, with approximately 89% appearing a single time and about 4.4% taken by the ten largest. The source material was peripheral blood, sampled 28 days after the second AZD1222 dose. These receptors all stem from an adult who received the AZD1222 COVID-19 vaccine.

The chain links TRBV15 to TRBJ2-1, with 9 positions matching TRBD1. After removal of 1 base from V and 5 bases from J, the junction contained 6 bases not matched to a gene. The germline V gene encodes CDR1 LNHNV and CDR2 YYDKDF (reference sequence). CDR3 length: 16 residues. CDR3 protein: CATSRGRDRANNEQFF. The CDR3, as DNA: TGTGCCACCAGCAGAGGCCGGGACAGGGCTAACAATGAGCAGTTCTTC.

V usage is TRBV24-1 and J usage is TRBJ2-1, with TRBD2 matching 9 bases. The germline gives CDR1 KGHDR, CDR2 SFDVKD. V was clipped by 6 bases and J by 0 bases; unmatched bases: 2. CDR3 size: 15 residues. For the CDR3, the DNA is TGTGCCACCAGTCGCGGGGGGGACTCCTACAATGAGCAGTTCTTC. Protein product: CATSRGGDSYNEQFF.

The chain has TRBV28 and TRBJ1-1; TRBD1 aligns across 7 bases. J was trimmed by 0 bases and V by 5 bases; bases with no gene match: 15. The germline V gene has CDR1 MDHEN and CDR2 SYDVKM. The CDR3 length is 18 residues. The chain's CDR3 is CASSRIWTGYSLNTEAFF. In DNA, the CDR3 is TGTGCCAGCAGTAGGATCTGGACAGGATACTCCCTGAACACTGAAGCTTTCTTT. The variable domain in full, completed from reference TRBV28 and TRBJ1-1, reads DVKVTQSSRYLVKRTGEKVFLECVQDMDHENMFWYRQDPGLGLRLIYFSYDVKMKEKGDIPEGYSVSREKKERFSLILESASTNQTSMYLCASSRIWTGYSLNTEAFFGQGTRLTVV.

The rearrangement links TRBV27 to TRBJ1-2; a weak D match, TRBD1 (5 bases). CDR1 and CDR2 (germline): MNHEY, SMNVEV (reference sequence). The V gene lost 3 bases and the J gene lost 4 bases, with 15 bases spanning the gap. This CDR3 has 15 residues. The CDR3 DNA reads TGTGCCAGCAGTTTTAAATGGGGCGCAGGCTATGGCTACACCTTC. Its translation is CASSFKWGAGYGYTF.

V gene TRBV7-8 combines with J gene TRBJ1-4; 7 nucleotides match TRBD1. Germline CDR1 reads SGHVS; CDR2 reads FQNEAQ. The CDR3 runs 14 residues. Trimming at V came to 3 bases and at J to 5 bases, leaving 3 bases not matched to a gene. For the CDR3, the DNA is TGTGCCAGCAGCTTCGACAGGGCCAATGAAAAACTGTTTTTT. Protein: CASSFDRANEKLFF.

This clone came up once. The chain joins TRBV30 to TRBJ1-5; unclear D gene. V dropped 2 bases and J dropped 7 bases, with 12 bases sitting between them. The CDR3 loop spans 13 amino acids. Germline V gives CDR1 GTSNPN, CDR2 SVGIG (reference sequence). Here the CDR3 reads CAWSSRDEQPQHF. The CDR3 nucleotides are TGTGCCTGGAGTTCGAGGGATGAGCAGCCCCAGCATTTT.

The chain couples TRBV11-1 to TRBJ2-1; 7 nucleotides match TRBD1. Germline V CDR1 and CDR2: SGHAT, FQDESV (reference sequence). This CDR3 has 15 residues. Trimming removed 8 bases from V and 3 bases from J; junction bases left unmatched: 10. CDR3 amino acids: CASGLGAGGYNEQFF. DNA for the CDR3: TGTGCCAGCGGGCTTGGGGCAGGGGGCTACAATGAGCAGTTCTTC.